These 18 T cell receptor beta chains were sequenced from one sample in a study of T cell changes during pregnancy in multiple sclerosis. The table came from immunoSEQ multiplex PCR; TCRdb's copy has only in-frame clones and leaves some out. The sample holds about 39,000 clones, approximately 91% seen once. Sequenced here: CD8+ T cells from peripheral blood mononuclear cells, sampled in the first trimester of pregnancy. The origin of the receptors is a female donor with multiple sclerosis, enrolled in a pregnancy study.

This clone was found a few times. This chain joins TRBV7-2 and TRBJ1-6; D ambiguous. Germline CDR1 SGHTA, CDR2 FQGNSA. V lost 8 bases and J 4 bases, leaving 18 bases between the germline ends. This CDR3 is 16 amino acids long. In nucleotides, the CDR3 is TGTGCCAGCCGTGAGGGTACCAGGAGTTATAATTCACCCCTCCACTTT. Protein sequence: CASREGTRSYNSPLHF. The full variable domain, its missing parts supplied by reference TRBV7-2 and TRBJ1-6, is GAGVSQSPSNKVTEKGKDVELRCDPISGHTALYWYRQSLGQGLEFLIYFQGNSAPDKSGLPSDRFSAERTGGSVSTLTIQRTQQEDSAVYLCASREGTRSYNSPLHFGNGTRLTVT.

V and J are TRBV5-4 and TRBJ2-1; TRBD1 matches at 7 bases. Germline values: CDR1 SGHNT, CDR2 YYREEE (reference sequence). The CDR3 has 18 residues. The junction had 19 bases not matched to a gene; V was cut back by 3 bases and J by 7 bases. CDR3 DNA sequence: TGTGCCAGCAGCTCCGAGGCCCCACGCGGTGGGACAGTAAATGAGCAGTTCTTC. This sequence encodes CASSSEAPRGGTVNEQFF.

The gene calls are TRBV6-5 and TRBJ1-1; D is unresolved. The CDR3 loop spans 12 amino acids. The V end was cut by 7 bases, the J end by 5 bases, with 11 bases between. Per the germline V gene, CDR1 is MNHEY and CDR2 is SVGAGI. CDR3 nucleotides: TGTGCCAGCACGGGGAGTGGGACTGAAGCTTTCTTT. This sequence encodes CASTGSGTEAFF.

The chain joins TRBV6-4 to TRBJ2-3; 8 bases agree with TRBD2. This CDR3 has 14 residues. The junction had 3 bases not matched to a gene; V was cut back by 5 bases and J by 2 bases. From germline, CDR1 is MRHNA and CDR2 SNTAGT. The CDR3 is CASSSGGDTDTQYF. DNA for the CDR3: TGTGCCAGCAGTAGCGGGGGTGACACAGATACGCAGTATTTT.

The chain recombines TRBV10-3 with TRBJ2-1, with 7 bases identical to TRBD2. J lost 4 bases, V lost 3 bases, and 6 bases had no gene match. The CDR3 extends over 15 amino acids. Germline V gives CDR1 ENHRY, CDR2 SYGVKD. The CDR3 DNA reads TGTGCCATCAGTGAATACGCTAGCGGATACAATGAGCAGTTCTTC. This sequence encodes CAISEYASGYNEQFF.

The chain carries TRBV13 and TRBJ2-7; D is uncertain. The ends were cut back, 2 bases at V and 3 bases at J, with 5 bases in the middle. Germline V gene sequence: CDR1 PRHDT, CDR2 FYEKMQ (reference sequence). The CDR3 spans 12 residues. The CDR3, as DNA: TGTGCCAGCAGCTTATTCCTCTACGAGCAGTACTTC. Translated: CASSLFLYEQYF.

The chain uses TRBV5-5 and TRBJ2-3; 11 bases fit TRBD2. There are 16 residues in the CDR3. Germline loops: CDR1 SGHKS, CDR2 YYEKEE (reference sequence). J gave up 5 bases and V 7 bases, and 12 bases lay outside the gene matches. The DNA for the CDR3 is TGTGCCAGCCGCCGAGTAGCGGGGGGGCGTTTAGATACGCAGTATTTT. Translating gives CASRRVAGGRLDTQYF.

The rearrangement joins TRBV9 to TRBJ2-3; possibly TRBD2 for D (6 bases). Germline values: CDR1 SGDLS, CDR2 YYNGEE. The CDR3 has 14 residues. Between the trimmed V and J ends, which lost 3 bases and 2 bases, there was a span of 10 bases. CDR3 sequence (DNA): TGTGCCAGCAGCGCGGGGGATGACACAGATACGCAGTATTTT. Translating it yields CASSAGDDTDTQYF.

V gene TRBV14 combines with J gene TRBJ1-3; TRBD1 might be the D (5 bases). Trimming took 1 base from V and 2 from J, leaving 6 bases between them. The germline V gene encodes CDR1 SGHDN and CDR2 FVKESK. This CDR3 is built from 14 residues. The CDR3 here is CASSQGGPGNTIYF. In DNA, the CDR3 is TGTGCCAGCAGCCAAGGGGGCCCTGGAAACACCATATATTTT.

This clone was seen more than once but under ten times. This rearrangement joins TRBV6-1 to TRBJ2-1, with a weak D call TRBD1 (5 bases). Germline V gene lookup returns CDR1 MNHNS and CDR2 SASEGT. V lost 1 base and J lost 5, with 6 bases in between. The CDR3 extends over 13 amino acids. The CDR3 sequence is CASSEGTNNEQFF. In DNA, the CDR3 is TGTGCCAGCAGTGAAGGGACAAACAATGAGCAGTTCTTC.

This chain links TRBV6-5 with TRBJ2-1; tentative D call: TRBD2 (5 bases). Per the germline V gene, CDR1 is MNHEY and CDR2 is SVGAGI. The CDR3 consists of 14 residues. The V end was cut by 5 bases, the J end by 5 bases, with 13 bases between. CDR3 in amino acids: CASSPQTRNNEQFF. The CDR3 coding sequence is TGTGCCAGCAGTCCACAAACTAGAAACAATGAGCAGTTCTTC.

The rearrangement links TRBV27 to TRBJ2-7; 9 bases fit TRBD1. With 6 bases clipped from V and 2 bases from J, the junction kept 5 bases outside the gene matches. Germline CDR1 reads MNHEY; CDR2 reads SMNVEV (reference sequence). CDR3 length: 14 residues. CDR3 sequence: CASSFRQGAYEQYF. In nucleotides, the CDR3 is TGTGCCAGCAGCTTTCGACAGGGGGCCTACGAGCAGTACTTC.

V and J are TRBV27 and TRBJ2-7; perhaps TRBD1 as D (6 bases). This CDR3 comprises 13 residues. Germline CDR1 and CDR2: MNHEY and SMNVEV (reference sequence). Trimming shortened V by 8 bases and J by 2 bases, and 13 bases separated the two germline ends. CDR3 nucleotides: TGTGCCAGCCGACCTACAGGGCCCTACGAGCAGTACTTC. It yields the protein CASRPTGPYEQYF.

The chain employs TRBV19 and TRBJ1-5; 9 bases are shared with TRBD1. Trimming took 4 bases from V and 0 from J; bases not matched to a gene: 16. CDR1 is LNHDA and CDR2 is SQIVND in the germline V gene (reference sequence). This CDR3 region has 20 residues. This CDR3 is CASSTRQGDTPGNSNQPQHF. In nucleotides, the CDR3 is TGTGCCAGTAGTACCCGACAGGGGGACACCCCAGGGAATAGCAATCAGCCCCAGCATTTT.

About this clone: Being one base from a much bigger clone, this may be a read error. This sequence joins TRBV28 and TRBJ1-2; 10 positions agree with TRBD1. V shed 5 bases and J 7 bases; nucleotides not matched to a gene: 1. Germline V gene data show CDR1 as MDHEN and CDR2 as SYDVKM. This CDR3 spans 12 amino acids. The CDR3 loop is CASSDRGPGYTF. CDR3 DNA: TGTGCCAGCAGTGACAGGGGGCCTGGCTACACCTTC.

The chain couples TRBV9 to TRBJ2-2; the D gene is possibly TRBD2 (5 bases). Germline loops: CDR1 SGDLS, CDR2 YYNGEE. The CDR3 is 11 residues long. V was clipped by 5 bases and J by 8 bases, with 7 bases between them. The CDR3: CASRAAGELFF. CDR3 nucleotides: TGTGCCAGCAGAGCGGCGGGGGAGCTGTTTTTT. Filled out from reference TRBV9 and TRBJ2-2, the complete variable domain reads DSGVTQTPKHLITATGQRVTLRCSPRSGDLSVYWYQQSLDQGLQFLIQYYNGEERAKGNILERFSAQQFPDLHSELNLSSLELGDSALYFCASRAAGELFFGEGSRLTVL.

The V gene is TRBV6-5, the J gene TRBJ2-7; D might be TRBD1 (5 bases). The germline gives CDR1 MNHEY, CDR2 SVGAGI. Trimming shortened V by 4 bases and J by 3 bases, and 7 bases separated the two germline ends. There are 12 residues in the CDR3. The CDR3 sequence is CASSSTGYEQYF. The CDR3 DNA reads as TGTGCCAGCAGTTCCACAGGCTACGAGCAGTACTTC.

The CDR3 nucleotides are TGTGCCAGCAGCCCCTCGGACAGCGGCACTGAAGCTTTCTTT. Amino acid sequence: CASSPSDSGTEAFF. J is TRBJ1-1 and V is TRBV7-7; a possible D gene is TRBD1 (6 bases). CDR3 length: 14 residues. Trimming removed 5 bases at V and 4 bases at J, with 14 bases between. Germline-derived CDR1 and CDR2 are SSHAT and FNYEAQ (reference sequence).